What follows are 13 T cell receptor beta chains derived from one specimen sequenced in a study of vaccination and CD4 T cells after COVID-19. Sample treatment: approximately nine-day PBMC culture with coronavirus spike peptide pools or control peptides (ViraFEST assay). For these TCRs, the target antigens are not known. The study sequenced cultured CD4+ T cell DNA using the Oncomine TCR Beta short-read assay. TCRdb independently ran MiXCR on the PCR reads; one entry per CDR3 protein. The table has thousands of distinct CDR3 sequences, about 34% seen once; the top ten hold more than 40%. Sequenced material: CD4+ T cells from blood, cultured in vitro. These receptors came from a human donor who had recovered from COVID-19.

In the case of this clonotype: Germline is not matched at one junction end, which may reflect a read error. The CDR3 here is CASRGPVGDTRYF. CDR3 in DNA: TGTGCCAGCAGGGGCCCTGTGGGAGATACGCGGTATTTT. V is TRBV2 and J is TRBJ2-3; a weak D match, TRBD2 (5 bases). Looked up from germline, CDR1 is SNHLY and CDR2 is FYNNEI. The CDR3 loop spans 13 amino acids.

This chain joins TRBV18 and TRBJ1-2; D not certain. V lost 3 bases and J 5 bases, leaving 16 bases between the germline ends. Germline V CDR1 and CDR2: KGHSH, LQKENI. This CDR3 comprises 15 residues. The CDR3 DNA reads TGTGCCAGCTCACCCGAACCGGACGGATCTTATGGCTACACCTTC. Its protein is CASSPEPDGSYGYTF.

The CDR3 protein is CASSGGISQPQHF. CDR3 in DNA: TGTGCCAGCAGTGGTGGAATCAGTCAGCCCCAGCATTTT. The chain is built from TRBV6-1 and TRBJ1-5; D call uncertain. V was pared by 4 bases and J by 6 bases, with 10 bases between. There are 13 residues in the CDR3. CDR1 MNHNS and CDR2 SASEGT come from the germline V gene.

The chain combines TRBV5-1 with TRBJ2-1; TRBD2 matches 9 bases. This CDR3 spans 14 amino acids. Per germline, CDR1 SGHRS and CDR2 YFSETQ. J lost 7 bases, V lost 4 bases, and 6 bases had no gene match. The CDR3 DNA reads as TGCGCCAGCAGCGAGCGGGGGGCGGGTAATGAGCAGTTCTTC. Translating it yields CASSERGAGNEQFF.

By share, this clonotype counts as medium-sized (0.01 to 0.1%). The gene calls are TRBV6-1 and TRBJ1-2, with 11 bases lining up with TRBD1. CDR3 length: 13 amino acids. The germline gives CDR1 MNHNS, CDR2 SASEGT. V lost 8 bases to trimming and J lost 6 bases; unmatched junction nucleotides: 5. CDR3 nucleotide sequence: TGTGCCAGCCAGGACAGGGGGCTAAATGGCTACACCTTC. As protein: CASQDRGLNGYTF.

By its share, this clonotype is large (0.1 to 1%). V gene TRBV29-1 combines with J gene TRBJ2-3; possible D gene TRBD2, 7 bases. Trimming removed 3 bases from V and 7 bases from J, with 11 bases in between. CDR1 is SQVTM, CDR2 ANQGSEA, per germline. This CDR3 contains 12 residues. CDR3 in DNA: TGCAGCGTTGAGTCGGGGGGCAATACGCAGTATTTT. Amino acids: CSVESGGNTQYF.

This clonotype is labeled as medium-sized. The genes are TRBV10-1 and TRBJ2-1; 10 nucleotides line up with TRBD1. Germline V gives CDR1 WNHNN, CDR2 SYGVQD (reference sequence). This CDR3 is built from 14 residues. V was pared by 5 bases and J by 6 bases, with 4 bases of the junction left unmatched. CDR3 loop: CASSKGQGGNEQFF. As DNA, the CDR3 is TGCGCCAGCAGTAAAGGACAGGGGGGCAATGAGCAGTTCTTC.

The V call is TRBV2, the J call TRBJ2-5; D is unresolved. The CDR3 covers 11 residues. Trimming pared 7 bases from V and 5 bases from J, leaving 8 bases between. CDR1 is SNHLY and CDR2 is FYNNEI in the germline V gene. The DNA of the CDR3 is TGTGCCAGCAAGGTGGTGGAGACCCAGTACTTC. It encodes CASKVVETQYF.

The chain combines TRBV12-3 or TRBV12-4 with TRBJ2-7; TRBD2 is a possible D gene (6 bases). The CDR3 is 15 amino acids. The V gene lost 2 bases and the J gene lost 3 bases, with 14 bases spanning the gap. The CDR3: CASSLIFGGSYEQYF. The CDR3 nucleotides are TGTGCCAGCAGTTTAATATTTGGGGGGAGCTACGAGCAGTACTTC.

The genes are TRBV2 and TRBJ1-2; D gene ambiguous. The V end lost 6 bases, the J end lost 6 bases, and 20 bases lay between the germline ends. This CDR3 has 15 amino acids. Germline CDR1 and CDR2: SNHLY and FYNNEI. The CDR3, as DNA: TGTGCCAGCAGAAGGGATCGTGGGAGCAATGATGGCTACACCTTC. Translating it yields CASRRDRGSNDGYTF.

This clonotype is labeled as medium-sized. The chain carries TRBV7-8 and TRBJ1-1, with a tentative D call TRBD1 (5 bases). The CDR3 extends over 12 amino acids. From germline, CDR1 is SGHVS and CDR2 FQNEAQ. V lost 5 bases to trimming and J lost 8 bases, with 12 bases between them. The CDR3 protein is CASSRTGAEAFF. The CDR3 bases are TGTGCCAGCAGCCGTACCGGGGCGGAAGCTTTCTTT.

This clonotype turned up a few times. Here the CDR3 reads CASSSGRNYEQYF. As DNA, the CDR3 is TGTGCCAGCAGTTCGGGACGGAACTACGAGCAGTACTTC. V usage is TRBV12-3 or TRBV12-4 and J usage is TRBJ2-7; D might be TRBD1 or TRBD2, each matching 5 bases. CDR3 length: 13 residues. The V end lost 4 bases, the J end lost 3 bases, and 10 bases lay between the germline ends.

The V gene is TRBV12-3 or TRBV12-4, the J gene TRBJ1-6, with TRBD1 identical over 9 bases. V gave up 3 bases and J gave up 7 bases; unmatched junction bases: 1. The CDR3 has 14 residues. DNA of the CDR3: TGTGCCAGCAGTTTGGGGACAGGGAATTCACCCCTCCACTTT. Translating gives CASSLGTGNSPLHF.